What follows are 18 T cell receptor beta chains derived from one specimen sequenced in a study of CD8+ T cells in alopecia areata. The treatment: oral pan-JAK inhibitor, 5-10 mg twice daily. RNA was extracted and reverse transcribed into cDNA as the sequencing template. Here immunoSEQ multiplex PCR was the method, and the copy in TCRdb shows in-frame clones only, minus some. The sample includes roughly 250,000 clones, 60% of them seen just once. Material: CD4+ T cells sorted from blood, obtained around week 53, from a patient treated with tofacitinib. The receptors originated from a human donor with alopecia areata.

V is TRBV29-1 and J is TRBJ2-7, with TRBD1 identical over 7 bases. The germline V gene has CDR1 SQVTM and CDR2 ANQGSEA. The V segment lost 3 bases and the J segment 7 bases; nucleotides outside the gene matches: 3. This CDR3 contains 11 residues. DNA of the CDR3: TGCAGCGTTGACCTGACAGGGGAGCAGTACTTC. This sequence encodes CSVDLTGEQYF.

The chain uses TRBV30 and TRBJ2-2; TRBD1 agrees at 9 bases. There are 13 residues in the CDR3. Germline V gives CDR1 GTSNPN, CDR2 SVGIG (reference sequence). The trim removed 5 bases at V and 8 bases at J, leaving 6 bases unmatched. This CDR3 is CAWVRQGDGELFF. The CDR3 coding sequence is TGTGCCTGGGTCCGACAGGGGGATGGGGAGCTGTTTTTT.

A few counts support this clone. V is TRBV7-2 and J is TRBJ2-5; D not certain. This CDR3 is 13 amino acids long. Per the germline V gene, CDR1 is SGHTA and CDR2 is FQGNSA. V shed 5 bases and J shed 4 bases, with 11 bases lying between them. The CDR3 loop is CASSRRLTETQYF. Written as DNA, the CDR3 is TGTGCCAGCAGCCGCCGCCTAACAGAGACCCAGTACTTC.

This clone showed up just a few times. The CDR3 DNA is TGTGCCACCAGCAGAGAGGTTTGGGGGAGTGAAGCTTTCTTT. This sequence encodes CATSREVWGSEAFF. The chain employs TRBV15 and TRBJ1-1; possible D gene TRBD1, 5 bases. Germline V gives CDR1 LNHNV, CDR2 YYDKDF (reference sequence). V was pared by 0 bases and J by 7 bases, with 12 bases between. The CDR3 is 14 residues long.

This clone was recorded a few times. CDR3 DNA sequence: TGTGCCAGCAGTTACGGGGACGCGCCCCCCGGGGAGCTGTTTTTT. This encodes CASSYGDAPPGELFF. The chain recombines TRBV6-6 with TRBJ2-2; the D call may be TRBD1 or TRBD2 (5 bases each). This CDR3 spans 15 amino acids. Trimming stripped 2 bases from V and 6 bases from J, with 13 bases between. Germline V gives CDR1 MNHNY, CDR2 SVGAGI (reference sequence).

CDR3 residues: CASSKAGGLAGVNEQFF. The CDR3, as DNA: TGTGCCAGCAGCAAAGCTGGCGGACTAGCGGGGGTGAATGAGCAGTTCTTC. V usage is TRBV9 and J usage is TRBJ2-1; 13 nucleotides match TRBD2. Trimming took 4 bases from V and 7 from J; bases not matched to a gene: 11. This CDR3 spans 17 amino acids. Germline V lookup: CDR1 SGDLS, CDR2 YYNGEE. Looking up the rest from reference TRBV9 and TRBJ2-1 gives the full variable domain: DSGVTQTPKHLITATGQRVTLRCSPRSGDLSVYWYQQSLDQGLQFLIQYYNGEERAKGNILERFSAQQFPDLHSELNLSSLELGDSALYFCASSKAGGLAGVNEQFFGPGTRLTVL.

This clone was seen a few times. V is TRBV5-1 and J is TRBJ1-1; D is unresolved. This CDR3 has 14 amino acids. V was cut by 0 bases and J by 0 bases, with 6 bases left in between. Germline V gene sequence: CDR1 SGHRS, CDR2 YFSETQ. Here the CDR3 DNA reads TGCGCCAGCAGCTTGGCTAACATGAACACTGAAGCTTTCTTT. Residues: CASSLANMNTEAFF.

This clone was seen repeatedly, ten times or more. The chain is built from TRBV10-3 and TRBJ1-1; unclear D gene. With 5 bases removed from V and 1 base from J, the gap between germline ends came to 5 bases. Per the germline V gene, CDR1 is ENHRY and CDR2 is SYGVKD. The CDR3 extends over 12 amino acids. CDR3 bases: TGTGCCATCAGTATACAGAACACTGAAGCTTTCTTT. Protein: CAISIQNTEAFF.

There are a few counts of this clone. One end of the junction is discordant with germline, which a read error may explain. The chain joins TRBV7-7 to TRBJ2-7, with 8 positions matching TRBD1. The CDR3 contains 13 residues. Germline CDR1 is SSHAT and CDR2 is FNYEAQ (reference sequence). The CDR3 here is CASSLAQGAEQYF. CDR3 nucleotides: TGTGCTAGCAGCTTAGCGCAGGGGGCCGAGCAGTACTTC.

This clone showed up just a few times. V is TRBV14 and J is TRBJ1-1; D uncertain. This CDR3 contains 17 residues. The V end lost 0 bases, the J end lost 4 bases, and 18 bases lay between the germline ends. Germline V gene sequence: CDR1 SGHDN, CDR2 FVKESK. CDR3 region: CASSQEEGVWGRTEAFF. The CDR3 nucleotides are TGTGCCAGCAGCCAAGAAGAAGGCGTCTGGGGTCGCACTGAAGCTTTCTTT.

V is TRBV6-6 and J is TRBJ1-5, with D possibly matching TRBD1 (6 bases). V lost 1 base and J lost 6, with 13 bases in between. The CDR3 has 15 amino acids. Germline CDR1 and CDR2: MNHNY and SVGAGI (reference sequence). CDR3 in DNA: TGTGCCAGCAGTTACTTTGGGGGGCAGGCTCAGCCCCAGCATTTT. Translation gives CASSYFGGQAQPQHF.

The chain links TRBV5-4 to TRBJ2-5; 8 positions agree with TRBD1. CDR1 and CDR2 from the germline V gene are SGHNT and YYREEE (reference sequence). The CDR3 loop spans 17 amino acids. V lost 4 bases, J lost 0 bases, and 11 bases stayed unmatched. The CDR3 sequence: CASSPIPPTGDQETQYF. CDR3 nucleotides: TGTGCCAGCAGCCCGATCCCACCGACAGGGGACCAAGAGACCCAGTACTTC.

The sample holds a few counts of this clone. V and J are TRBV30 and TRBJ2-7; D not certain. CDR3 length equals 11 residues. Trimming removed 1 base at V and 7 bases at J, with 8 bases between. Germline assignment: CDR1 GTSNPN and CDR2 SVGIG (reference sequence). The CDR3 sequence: CAWSGAWEQYF. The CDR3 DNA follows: TGTGCCTGGAGTGGGGCGTGGGAGCAGTACTTC.

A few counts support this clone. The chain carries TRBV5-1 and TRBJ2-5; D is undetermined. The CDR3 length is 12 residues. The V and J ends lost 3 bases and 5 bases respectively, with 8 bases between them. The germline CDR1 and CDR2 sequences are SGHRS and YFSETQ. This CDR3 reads CASSYNKETQYF. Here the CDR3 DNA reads TGCGCCAGCAGCTACAACAAGGAGACCCAGTACTTC.

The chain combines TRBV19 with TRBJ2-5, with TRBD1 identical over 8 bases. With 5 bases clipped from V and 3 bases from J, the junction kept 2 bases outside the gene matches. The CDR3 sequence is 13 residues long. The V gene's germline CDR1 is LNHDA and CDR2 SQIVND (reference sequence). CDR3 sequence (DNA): TGTGCCAGTAGTGTGGACAGGGAAGAGACCCAGTACTTC. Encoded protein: CASSVDREETQYF. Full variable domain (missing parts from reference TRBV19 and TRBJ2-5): DGGITQSPKYLFRKEGQNVTLSCEQNLNHDAMYWYRQDPGQGLRLIYYSQIVNDFQKGDIAEGYSVSREKKESFPLTVTSAQKNPTAFYLCASSVDREETQYFGPGTRLLVL.

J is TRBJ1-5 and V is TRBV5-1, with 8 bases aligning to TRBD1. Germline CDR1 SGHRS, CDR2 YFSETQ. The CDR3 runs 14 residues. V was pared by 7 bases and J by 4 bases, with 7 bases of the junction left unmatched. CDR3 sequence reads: CASGWTGLNQPQHF. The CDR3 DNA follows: TGCGCCAGCGGATGGACAGGGCTAAATCAGCCCCAGCATTTT.

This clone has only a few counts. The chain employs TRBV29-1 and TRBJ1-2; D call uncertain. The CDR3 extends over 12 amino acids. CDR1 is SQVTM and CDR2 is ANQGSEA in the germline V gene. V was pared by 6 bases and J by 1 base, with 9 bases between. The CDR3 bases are TGCAGCGTCTCAACGGATAACTATGGCTACACCTTC. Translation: CSVSTDNYGYTF.

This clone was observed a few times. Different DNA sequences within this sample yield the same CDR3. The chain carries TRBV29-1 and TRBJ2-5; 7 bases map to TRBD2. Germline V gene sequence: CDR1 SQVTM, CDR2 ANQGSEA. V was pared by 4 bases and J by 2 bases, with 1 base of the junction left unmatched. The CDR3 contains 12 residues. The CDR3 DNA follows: TGCAGCGTTGGGGAGGGGCAAGAGACCCAGTACTTC. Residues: CSVGEGQETQYF.